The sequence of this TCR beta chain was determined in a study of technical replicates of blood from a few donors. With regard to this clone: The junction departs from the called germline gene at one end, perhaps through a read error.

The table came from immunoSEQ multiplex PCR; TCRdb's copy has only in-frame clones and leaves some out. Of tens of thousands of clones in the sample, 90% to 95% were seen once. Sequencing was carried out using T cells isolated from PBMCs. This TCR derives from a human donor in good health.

This CDR3 reads CASTSRLLSSEQYF. Written as DNA, the CDR3 is TGTGCCAGCACCTCCCGATTACTTTCCTCCGAGCAGTACTTC. V usage is TRBV6-5 and J usage is TRBJ2-7; D unclear. The germline V gene encodes CDR1 MNHEY and CDR2 SVGAGI. The CDR3 is made up of 14 amino acids.